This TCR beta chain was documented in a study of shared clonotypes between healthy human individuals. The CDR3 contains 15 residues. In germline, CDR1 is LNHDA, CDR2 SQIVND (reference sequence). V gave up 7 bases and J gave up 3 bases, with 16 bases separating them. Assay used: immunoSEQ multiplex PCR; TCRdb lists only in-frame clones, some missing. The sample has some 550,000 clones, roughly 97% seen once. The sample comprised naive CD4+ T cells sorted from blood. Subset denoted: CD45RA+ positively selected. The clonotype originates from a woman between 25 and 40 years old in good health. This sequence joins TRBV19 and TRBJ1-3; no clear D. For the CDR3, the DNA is TGTGCCAGTACCGGACCCTACAAGGGTGGAAACACCATATATTTT. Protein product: CASTGPYKGGNTIYF. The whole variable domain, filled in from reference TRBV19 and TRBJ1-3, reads DGGITQSPKYLFRKEGQNVTLSCEQNLNHDAMYWYRQDPGQGLRLIYYSQIVNDFQKGDIAEGYSVSREKKESFPLTVTSAQKNPTAFYLCASTGPYKGGNTIYFGEGSWLTVV.